The clone carrying this TCR beta chain was recorded a few times. Its antigen remains unidentified. The source of the sample is a study of identical twins. Study conclusions and caveats: Insertions were reduced in abundant cord blood beta clonotypes but not in memory repertoires.

Per the germline V gene, CDR1 is SEHNR and CDR2 is FQNEAQ (reference sequence). Deletions cut 8 bases from V and 3 bases from J, with 10 bases between. This CDR3 contains 13 residues. MiXCR, run by TCRdb on the 5' RACE reads, gives a single entry per CDR3 protein. The table includes about 720,000 distinct CDR3 sequences, 15% to 20% detected once. This sample also appeared in a second study, on T cells expressing NK-cell markers.

This clonotype originated in a young woman in good health. This chain joins TRBV7-9 and TRBJ1-4, with D possibly TRBD1 on 6 matching bases. Specimen: PBMCs. The CDR3 DNA is TGTGCCAGCTGGGGGGCCGCTAATGAAAAACTGTTTTTT. This translates into CASWGAANEKLFF.